One sample yielded the 16 T cell receptor beta chains listed below, sequenced in a study of shared T cell receptors in the human thymus. The assay was immunoSEQ multiplex PCR, and TCRdb's table has in-frame clones only and misses some. The repertoire holds some 720,000 clones, with 70% to 90% as singletons. These records were also assigned to another study, of human thymus T cells.

Sequences were obtained from thymocytes. Receptor source: a boy in the first two years of life with a congenital heart defect.

Details on this clone: Other DNA sequences in this sample translate to the same CDR3. The genes are TRBV27 and TRBJ1-5; a weak D match, TRBD1 (5 bases). The CDR3 length is 14 residues. CDR1 MNHEY and CDR2 SMNVEV come from the germline V gene (reference sequence). The V and J ends lost 0 bases and 7 bases respectively, with 10 bases between them. The CDR3 DNA sequence: TGTGCCAGCAGTTTATCAGGGGTCCGACAGCCCCAGCATTTT. Residues: CASSLSGVRQPQHF.

This chain links TRBV6-1 with TRBJ2-7, with unresolved D. CDR1 and CDR2 (germline): MNHNS, SASEGT. Trimming left V 7 bases short and J 0 bases short, with 13 bases between. The CDR3 sequence is 14 residues long. DNA for the CDR3: TGTGCCAGCAACCCAGGTTATATCTCCTACGAGCAGTACTTC. Protein: CASNPGYISYEQYF.

This clone appeared once. V gene TRBV5-4 combines with J gene TRBJ2-7, with 8 nucleotides matching TRBD2. The CDR3 spans 20 residues. Per the germline V gene, CDR1 is SGHNT and CDR2 is YYREEE (reference sequence). J gave up 0 bases and V 4 bases, and 21 bases lay outside the gene matches. CDR3 loop: CASSPDPPGGPGVHSYEQYF. CDR3 bases: TGTGCCAGCAGCCCCGATCCACCGGGAGGGCCGGGTGTCCACTCCTACGAGCAGTACTTC.

The gene calls are TRBV6-5 and TRBJ2-5; 9 positions agree with TRBD1. CDR3 size: 16 residues. J gave up 5 bases and V 4 bases, and 11 bases lay outside the gene matches. Germline CDR1 is MNHEY and CDR2 is SVGAGI. The CDR3 sequence: CASSFTQQGAPETQYF. CDR3 bases: TGTGCCAGCAGTTTCACACAACAGGGGGCGCCGGAGACCCAGTACTTC.

V usage is TRBV5-1 and J usage is TRBJ2-4, with D unresolved. The germline gives CDR1 SGHRS, CDR2 YFSETQ. This CDR3 has 17 amino acids. The ends were cut back, 0 bases at V and 0 bases at J, with 13 bases in the middle. This chain's CDR3 is CASSLGPRYLAKNIQYF. The DNA of the CDR3 is TGCGCCAGCAGCTTGGGACCCAGGTACCTAGCCAAAAACATTCAGTACTTC.

The J gene is TRBJ2-2, the V gene TRBV5-1, with D perhaps matching TRBD2 (6 bases). CDR1 and CDR2 from the germline V gene are SGHRS and YFSETQ. V was clipped by 4 bases and J by 3 bases, with 10 bases between them. This CDR3 is built from 14 residues. The CDR3 DNA follows: TGCGCCAGCAGCCGGGGGTTGTACACCGGGGAGCTGTTTTTT. It is translated as CASSRGLYTGELFF.

V gene TRBV5-1 combines with J gene TRBJ2-5; 13 positions agree with TRBD2. Trimming cost V 2 bases and J 2 bases; bases outside gene matches: 0. The CDR3 length is 15 residues. Per germline, CDR1 SGHRS and CDR2 YFSETQ. For the CDR3, the DNA is TGCGCCAGCAGCTTACTAGCGGGAGGGCAAGAGACCCAGTACTTC. Its translation is CASSLLAGGQETQYF.

The gene calls are TRBV7-9 and TRBJ2-3; possible D gene TRBD2, 6 bases. The CDR3 has 18 residues. Trimming stripped 2 bases from V and 0 bases from J, with 18 bases between. The germline gives CDR1 SEHNR, CDR2 FQNEAQ (reference sequence). The CDR3 region has the DNA TGTGCCAGCAGCTTATTGGTGGGACTCGGAAGAAGCACAGATACGCAGTATTTT. The encoded protein is CASSLLVGLGRSTDTQYF.

This chain joins TRBV5-3 and TRBJ2-1; 8 nucleotides align to TRBD2. TRBV5-3 has ORF status, its function being uncertain. After removal of 5 bases from V and 0 bases from J, the junction contained 7 bases not matched to a gene. The CDR3 loop spans 16 amino acids. The CDR3 is CARRRTSCSSYNEQFF. The CDR3 coding sequence is TGTGCCAGAAGGCGGACTAGCTGCAGCTCCTACAATGAGCAGTTCTTC.

This chain uses TRBV19 with TRBJ2-3; D remains unclear. CDR1 and CDR2 from the germline V gene are LNHDA and SQIVND (reference sequence). The CDR3 is 13 residues long. The V end lost 6 bases, the J end lost 1 base, and 8 bases lay between the germline ends. The CDR3 loop is CASRAPRTDTQYF. CDR3 sequence (DNA): TGTGCCAGTAGGGCCCCACGCACAGATACGCAGTATTTT.

V gene TRBV29-1 combines with J gene TRBJ2-1; possibly TRBD2 for D (6 bases). The germline V gene encodes CDR1 SQVTM and CDR2 ANQGSEA. With 6 bases removed from V and 10 bases from J, the gap between germline ends came to 25 bases. This CDR3 contains 15 residues. CDR3 DNA: TGCAGCGTGAGGATTTGGGGCGGGGCGGTAGACGAGCAGTTCTTC. This sequence encodes CSVRIWGGAVDEQFF.

The gene calls are TRBV6-1 and TRBJ2-5; 8 bases fit TRBD2. Germline V gives CDR1 MNHNS, CDR2 SASEGT. There are 15 residues in the CDR3. The junction had 10 bases not matched to a gene; V was cut back by 6 bases and J by 4 bases. The CDR3 loop is CASSGRGRRGETQYF. CDR3 nucleotides: TGTGCCAGCAGCGGGAGGGGCCGAAGGGGAGAGACCCAGTACTTC.

The chain employs TRBV5-1 and TRBJ1-2; 10 bases agree with TRBD1. Looked up from germline, CDR1 is SGHRS and CDR2 is YFSETQ. V trimming: 2 bases; J trimming: 8 bases; junction bases outside the gene matches: 6. This CDR3 contains 14 residues. The CDR3 sequence is CASSFGTGVSGYTF. CDR3 sequence (DNA): TGCGCCAGCAGCTTCGGGACAGGGGTTTCGGGCTACACCTTC.

The chain carries TRBV7-2 and TRBJ2-7; D is perhaps TRBD2 (6 bases). Germline V CDR1 and CDR2: SGHTA, FQGNSA. Trimming cost V 5 bases and J 4 bases, with 18 bases left between them. The CDR3 totals 15 residues. In DNA, the CDR3 is TGTGCCAGCAGCGCCGCCGGGGGATTCGGTTACGAGCAGTACTTC. This sequence encodes CASSAAGGFGYEQYF.

The J gene is TRBJ2-1, the V gene TRBV4-2, with 12 bases matching TRBD2. From germline, CDR1 is LGHNA and CDR2 YNFKEQ. The CDR3 runs 18 residues. V dropped 0 bases and J dropped 7; count of bases not matched to a gene: 10. CDR3 sequence: CASSQDSLAGGPGNEQFF. The CDR3 DNA reads as TGTGCCAGCAGCCAAGATTCCCTAGCGGGAGGGCCGGGGAATGAGCAGTTCTTC.

The J gene is TRBJ2-2, the V gene TRBV11-3; TRBD2 matches 8 bases. CDR3 length: 15 residues. J lost 6 bases, V lost 4 bases, and 7 bases had no gene match. Germline loops: CDR1 SGHNT, CDR2 YENEEA. The CDR3 region is CASSSGLGRSGELFF. The CDR3 DNA follows: TGTGCCAGCAGCTCGGGACTAGGTCGCTCCGGGGAGCTGTTTTTT.